This T cell receptor (beta chain) is drawn from a study of monozygotic twins with inflammatory bowel disease. From the 5' RACE reads, TCRdb lists one entry per CDR3 protein and no DNA. The sample includes about 380,000 distinct CDR3 sequences. Germline V gives CDR1 DFQATT, CDR2 SNEGSKA (reference sequence). The CDR3 totals 16 residues. The J gene is TRBJ1-2, the V gene TRBV20-1; TCRdb lists TRBD1, though no DNA is available to test this call. The clonotype was recovered from a human donor with ulcerative colitis or Crohn's disease, or a healthy co-twin of an affected twin (not recorded which). Sequencing was carried out using blood. CDR3 in amino acids: CSARDQQGAGGYGYTF.